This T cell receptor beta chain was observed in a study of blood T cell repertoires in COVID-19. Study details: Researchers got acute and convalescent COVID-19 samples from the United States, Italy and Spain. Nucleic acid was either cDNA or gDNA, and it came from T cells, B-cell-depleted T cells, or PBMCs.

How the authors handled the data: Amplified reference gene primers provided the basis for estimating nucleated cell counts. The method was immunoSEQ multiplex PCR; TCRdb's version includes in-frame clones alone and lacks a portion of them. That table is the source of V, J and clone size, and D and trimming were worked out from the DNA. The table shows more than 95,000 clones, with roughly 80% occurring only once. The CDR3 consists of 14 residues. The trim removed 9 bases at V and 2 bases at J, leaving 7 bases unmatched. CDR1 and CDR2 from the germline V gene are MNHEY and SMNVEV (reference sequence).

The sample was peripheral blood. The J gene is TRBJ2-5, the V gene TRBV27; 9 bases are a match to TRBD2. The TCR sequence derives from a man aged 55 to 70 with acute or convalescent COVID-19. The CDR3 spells CASGRGGRQETQYF. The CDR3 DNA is TGTGCCAGTGGGCGGGGGGGGCGACAAGAGACCCAGTACTTC.